Presented here are 18 T cell receptor beta chains from one specimen sequenced in a study of somatic mutations in cytotoxic T cells in rheumatoid arthritis. Produced via immunoSEQ multiplex PCR; TCRdb's table is partial and in-frame only. In the table there are 15,000 to 20,000 clones, around 80% of which are singletons. The sample consisted of CD8+ T cells sorted from blood. Receptor source: a woman aged 45-60 years in good health.

The CDR3 nucleotides read TGTGCCAGCAGTTTAGTGGCAGAAATTAACGAGCAGTACTTC. This translates into CASSLVAEINEQYF. The chain combines TRBV27 with TRBJ2-7; D is uncertain. Germline loops: CDR1 MNHEY, CDR2 SMNVEV (reference sequence). The CDR3 consists of 14 residues. Trimming removed 2 bases at V and 5 bases at J, with 13 bases between.

The chain carries TRBV6-1 and TRBJ2-5, with D perhaps matching TRBD2 (6 bases). Deletions cut 7 bases from V and 2 bases from J, with 11 bases between. This CDR3 has 13 residues. Germline values: CDR1 MNHNS, CDR2 SASEGT. The CDR3 reads CASTVAEQETQYF. The CDR3 nucleotides are TGTGCCAGCACCGTAGCGGAACAAGAGACCCAGTACTTC.

This clone is labeled as medium-sized. This rearrangement joins TRBV7-9 to TRBJ2-7; no firm D call. This CDR3 region has 12 residues. The V and J ends lost 6 bases and 6 bases respectively, with 12 bases between them. Looked up from germline, CDR1 is SEHNR and CDR2 is FQNEAQ (reference sequence). CDR3 sequence: CASSSPPLEQYF. CDR3 coding DNA: TGTGCCAGCAGTTCCCCTCCTCTCGAGCAGTACTTC.

The V call is TRBV9, the J call TRBJ2-2, with a weak D call TRBD1 (5 bases). Germline CDR1 reads SGDLS; CDR2 reads YYNGEE. V lost 0 bases, J lost 1 base, and 13 bases lay in between. The CDR3 has 17 amino acids. The CDR3 DNA follows: TGTGCCAGCAGCGTAGCGACAACAGGAGTGAACACCGGGGAGCTGTTTTTT. It codes for CASSVATTGVNTGELFF.

The rearrangement joins TRBV7-2 to TRBJ2-1; D is unresolved. The V end lost 5 bases, the J end lost 3 bases, and 5 bases lay between the germline ends. Germline V CDR1 and CDR2: SGHTA, FQGNSA. This CDR3 contains 12 residues. The chain's CDR3 is CASSISYNEQFF. The DNA for the CDR3 is TGTGCCAGCAGCATCAGCTACAATGAGCAGTTCTTC.

J is TRBJ2-5 and V is TRBV5-1; perhaps TRBD2 as D (5 bases). Per the germline V gene, CDR1 is SGHRS and CDR2 is YFSETQ. V was trimmed by 4 bases and J by 1 base, leaving 11 bases between them. The CDR3 length is 14 residues. CDR3 residues: CASSGMGAQETQYF. The CDR3 region has the DNA TGCGCCAGCAGCGGAATGGGAGCCCAAGAGACCCAGTACTTC.

The rearrangement uses TRBV7-9 and TRBJ2-6; tentative D call: TRBD2 (6 bases). The CDR3 totals 17 residues. Germline assignment: CDR1 SEHNR and CDR2 FQNEAQ (reference sequence). Trimming cost V 0 bases and J 2 bases, with 11 bases left between them. The CDR3 DNA follows: TGTGCCAGCAGCTTAGCGTGGGCGGGGACTGGGGCCAACGTCCTGACTTTC. It translates to CASSLAWAGTGANVLTF.

The chain is built from TRBV13 and TRBJ2-7; 7 bases align to TRBD2. The CDR3 totals 15 residues. Germline V gene sequence: CDR1 PRHDT, CDR2 FYEKMQ (reference sequence). Trimming removed 5 bases from V and 2 bases from J; junction bases left unmatched: 9. CDR3 loop: CASSASRESPYEQYF. The CDR3 coding sequence is TGTGCCAGCAGCGCTTCGCGGGAGTCACCCTACGAGCAGTACTTC.

This clone was detected a few times. The rearrangement uses TRBV27 and TRBJ2-7; no reliable D call. This CDR3 contains 13 residues. Germline V gene data show CDR1 as MNHEY and CDR2 as SMNVEV (reference sequence). V shed 6 bases and J shed 6 bases, with 15 bases lying between them. CDR3 nucleotides: TGTGCCAGCAGCTCGGATCACGTCGGCGAGCAGTACTTC. Its translation: CASSSDHVGEQYF.

The rearrangement uses TRBV5-6 and TRBJ2-3; D gene ambiguous. Germline V gene sequence: CDR1 SGHDT, CDR2 YYEEEE. V lost 1 base to trimming and J lost 6 bases, with 9 bases between them. The CDR3 has 13 residues. The CDR3 DNA reads TGTGCCAGCAGCTTGAAGGGTTCGGATACGCAGTATTTT. It translates to CASSLKGSDTQYF.

This clone has a single count. The chain links TRBV30 to TRBJ2-5; D is perhaps TRBD2 (7 bases). The germline gives CDR1 GTSNPN, CDR2 SVGIG (reference sequence). The V end lost 0 bases, the J end lost 5 bases, and 10 bases lay between the germline ends. This CDR3 comprises 13 residues. CDR3 in amino acids: CAWSVGGGETQYF. In nucleotides, the CDR3 is TGTGCCTGGAGTGTAGGGGGAGGGGAGACCCAGTACTTC.

This chain links TRBV7-9 with TRBJ2-1; 9 nucleotides match TRBD2. The J segment lost 6 bases and the V segment lost 2 bases, leaving 2 bases of the junction unmatched. CDR1 is SEHNR, CDR2 FQNEAQ, per germline (reference sequence). The CDR3 has 14 amino acids. The CDR3 nucleotides are TGTGCCAGCAGCTTATGGCGGGAGGGCAATGAGCAGTTCTTC. Translated: CASSLWREGNEQFF.

This clone was seen a single time. The V gene is TRBV30, the J gene TRBJ2-2, with TRBD2 matching 7 bases. There are 16 residues in the CDR3. With V trimmed by 7 bases and J by 0 bases, 11 bases remained unmatched. The germline V gene encodes CDR1 GTSNPN and CDR2 SVGIG (reference sequence). The CDR3 loop reads CAFTDGRRANTGELFF. The CDR3 DNA reads as TGTGCCTTTACAGACGGGAGGCGCGCGAACACCGGGGAGCTGTTTTTT.

V and J are TRBV4-1 and TRBJ2-7; 7 bases line up with TRBD1. Germline values: CDR1 MGHRA, CDR2 YSYEKL. The trim removed 5 bases at V and 4 bases at J, leaving 2 bases unmatched. The CDR3 is made up of 12 amino acids. CDR3 nucleotide sequence: TGCGCCAGCAGCGCACAGGGGTACGAGCAGTACTTC. Translated: CASSAQGYEQYF.

The chain employs TRBV14 and TRBJ2-2; D unclear. Germline-derived CDR1 and CDR2 are SGHDN and FVKESK. V shed 1 base and J shed 1 base, with 1 base lying between them. The CDR3 has 13 amino acids. The CDR3 spells CASSQGNTGELFF. CDR3 nucleotides: TGTGCCAGCAGCCAAGGGAACACCGGGGAGCTGTTTTTT.

This clone has just a few counts. This chain uses TRBV6-1 with TRBJ2-1; maybe TRBD1 (5 bases). V dropped 0 bases and J dropped 3 bases, with 9 bases sitting between them. Germline values: CDR1 MNHNS, CDR2 SASEGT. The CDR3 totals 15 residues. The CDR3 spells CASSEARTSYNEQFF. CDR3 nucleotide sequence: TGTGCCAGCAGTGAAGCCAGGACAAGCTACAATGAGCAGTTCTTC.

The V and J genes are TRBV27 and TRBJ2-1; 8 bases map to TRBD1. Germline lookup yields CDR1 MNHEY and CDR2 SMNVEV (reference sequence). The trim removed 4 bases at V and 6 bases at J, leaving 8 bases unmatched. The CDR3 runs 15 residues. As DNA, the CDR3 is TGTGCCAGCAGTTGGGCAGGGGGCATGAGCAATGAGCAGTTCTTC. Residues: CASSWAGGMSNEQFF.

The chain carries TRBV4-1 and TRBJ2-2; 7 bases map to TRBD1. This CDR3 comprises 16 residues. Germline assignment: CDR1 MGHRA and CDR2 YSYEKL. The V and J ends lost 2 bases and 1 base, in that order; junction bases with no gene match: 4. DNA for the CDR3: TGCGCCAGCAGCCAACTCGGGACAGAGAACACCGGGGAGCTGTTTTTT. It encodes CASSQLGTENTGELFF.